The 7 T cell receptor beta chains in this list originate from one sample, sequenced in a study of cytomegalovirus exposure and HLA in healthy donors. Primers for the PCR totalled 60 Vbeta and 13 Jbeta. The data were produced by immunoSEQ multiplex PCR, yet TCRdb's version contains in-frame clones alone and is incomplete. The sample comprises around 89,000 clones, over 70% of which are singletons, and approximately 1.2% rests with the top ten. Sequencing was done on a sample of PBMCs. These receptors were collected from a girl between 2 and 10 years old in good health and CMV-seropositive.

V and J are TRBV5-8 and TRBJ1-4; tentative D call: TRBD1 (6 bases). The CDR3 covers 15 residues. Trimming took 5 bases from V and 7 from J, leaving 18 bases between them. CDR1 is SGHTS and CDR2 is YDEGEE in the germline V gene. The CDR3 reads CASSGGGWASEKLFF. In DNA form, the CDR3 reads TGTGCCAGCAGTGGGGGGGGCTGGGCAAGTGAAAAACTGTTTTTT.

The sample holds a few counts of this clone. The chain couples TRBV5-1 to TRBJ2-7; tentative D call: TRBD1 (6 bases). Trimming took off 0 bases at V and 3 bases at J, with 7 bases between the two ends. The CDR3 has 13 amino acids. The germline CDR1 and CDR2 sequences are SGHRS and YFSETQ. The CDR3, as DNA: TGCGCCAGCAGCTTGGGGACAGTCTACGAGCAGTACTTC. It encodes CASSLGTVYEQYF.

The V and J genes are TRBV19 and TRBJ2-2; maybe TRBD2 (5 bases). V was cut by 8 bases and J by 4 bases, with 14 bases left in between. The CDR3 is 14 amino acids. Germline V lookup: CDR1 LNHDA, CDR2 SQIVND (reference sequence). In DNA form, the CDR3 reads TGTGCCAGTGCGAGAAGCGGAGTCACCGGGGAGCTGTTTTTT. It yields the protein CASARSGVTGELFF.

The CDR3, as DNA: TGTGCCAGCAGCGGCCTCCGGGGGGAGCAGTACTTC. Translation gives CASSGLRGEQYF. J is TRBJ2-7 and V is TRBV9; maybe TRBD2 (6 bases). The germline V and J ends were trimmed by 3 bases and 7 bases, with 11 bases remaining between them. The CDR3 consists of 12 residues. Per the germline V gene, CDR1 is SGDLS and CDR2 is YYNGEE.

In nucleotides, the CDR3 is TGCGCCAGCAGCCAAGTCACAGGGACTAGCGGCCAAGAGACCCAGTACTTC. Amino acids: CASSQVTGTSGQETQYF. The chain recombines TRBV4-3 with TRBJ2-5, with 11 bases that match TRBD2. This CDR3 contains 17 residues. V lost 1 base, J lost 1 base, and 5 bases stayed unmatched. The V gene's germline CDR1 is LGHNA and CDR2 YSLEER.

The chain recombines TRBV6-5 with TRBJ2-6; D remains ambiguous. Germline CDR1 is MNHEY and CDR2 is SVGAGI. V lost 6 bases and J lost 4, with 7 bases in between. The CDR3 sequence is 13 residues long. The CDR3 bases are TGTGCCAGCAGCTTCTCCGGGGCCAACGTCCTGACTTTC. The encoded protein is CASSFSGANVLTF.

This sequence joins TRBV27 and TRBJ1-1, with D unclear. Trimming removed 5 bases from V and 10 bases from J, with 17 bases in between. The CDR3 is made up of 13 amino acids. CDR1 and CDR2 from the germline V gene are MNHEY and SMNVEV (reference sequence). CDR3 sequence reads: CASSAGPPKGAFF. CDR3 in DNA: TGTGCCAGCAGTGCGGGCCCCCCGAAGGGAGCTTTCTTT.